The 14 T cell receptor beta chains below were found in one sample sequenced in a study of blood T cell repertoires in COVID-19. The table came from immunoSEQ multiplex PCR; TCRdb's copy has only in-frame clones and leaves some out. The data show 140,000 to 150,000 clones, with about nine tenths seen just once and less than 5.5% held by the top ten. The sample consisted of PBMCs or T cells enriched from blood (not recorded which). These receptors were taken from a man aged 50-59 years who had recovered from COVID-19.

The chain employs TRBV5-4 and TRBJ2-5, with 13 bases aligning to TRBD2. Trimming took 4 bases from V and 2 from J; bases not matched to a gene: 5. Germline V gives CDR1 SGHNT, CDR2 YYREEE (reference sequence). The CDR3 covers 16 residues. CDR3 DNA sequence: TGTGCCAGCAGCCCTCAGGGACTAGCGGGGCAAGAGACCCAGTACTTC. Translated, it gives CASSPQGLAGQETQYF.

V is TRBV19 and J is TRBJ2-7; D gene ambiguous. CDR1 LNHDA and CDR2 SQIVND come from the germline V gene (reference sequence). The V and J ends lost 3 bases and 0 bases respectively, with 12 bases between them. The CDR3 contains 15 residues. In DNA form, the CDR3 reads TGTGCCAGTAGTATGTTAGCACTCAGCTCCTACGAGCAGTACGTC. This gives the protein CASSMLALSSYEQYV.

This sequence joins TRBV5-6 and TRBJ1-4, with D perhaps TRBD1 (5 bases). The ends were cut back, 7 bases at V and 1 base at J, with 14 bases in the middle. Germline-derived CDR1 and CDR2 are SGHDT and YYEEEE. This CDR3 region has 15 residues. The CDR3, as DNA: TGTGCCAGCGCGACCGCGGGGGGAACTAATGAAAAACTGTTTTTT. It encodes CASATAGGTNEKLFF.

The V call is TRBV3-1 (or the pseudogene TRBV3-2), the J call TRBJ2-7; tentative D call: TRBD2 (6 bases). The ends were cut back, 4 bases at V and 7 bases at J, with 26 bases in the middle. In germline, CDR1 is LGHDT, CDR2 YNNKEL (reference sequence). The length of the CDR3 is 17 residues. DNA for the CDR3: TGTGCCAGCAGCCCCGGGATACCCACAGCAACGGGAGTTGAGCAGTACGTC. Amino acids: CASSPGIPTATGVEQYV.

This chain connects TRBV7-2 to TRBJ2-3; D unresolved. The V gene lost 0 bases and the J gene lost 14 bases, with 9 bases spanning the gap. Germline V gene data show CDR1 as SGHTA and CDR2 as FQGNSA. The CDR3 is 11 residues long. The CDR3 sequence is CASSLAANGYF. The CDR3 nucleotides are TGTGCCAGCAGCTTAGCAGCGAATGGGTATTTT. Full variable domain (outside the CDR3, taken from reference TRBV7-2 and TRBJ2-3): GAGVSQSPSNKVTEKGKDVELRCDPISGHTALYWYRQSLGQGLEFLIYFQGNSAPDKSGLPSDRFSAERTGGSVSTLTIQRTQQEDSAVYLCASSLAANGYFGPGTRLTVL.

The gene calls are TRBV3-1 (or the pseudogene TRBV3-2) and TRBJ1-3; 10 bases are shared with TRBD1. With 1 base clipped from V and 2 bases from J, the junction kept 2 bases outside the gene matches. Per the germline V gene, CDR1 is LGHDT and CDR2 is YNNKEL (reference sequence). The CDR3 runs to 16 residues. The CDR3 here is CASSQAGQGAGNTIYF. In DNA form, the CDR3 reads TGTGCCAGCAGCCAAGCCGGACAGGGGGCTGGAAACACCATATATTTT.

The CDR3 DNA follows: TGTGCCAGCATCCCTCCGACAGGGATCGGCACTGAAGCTTTCTTT. Translating gives CASIPPTGIGTEAFF. The chain recombines TRBV7-2 with TRBJ1-1; 7 nucleotides line up with TRBD1. This CDR3 spans 15 amino acids. The ends lost 7 bases at V and 4 bases at J; junction bases unmatched: 12. Germline CDR1 SGHTA, CDR2 FQGNSA.

This clone was seen only a few times. This sequence joins TRBV18 and TRBJ2-1; 10 nucleotides match TRBD2. This CDR3 contains 18 residues. In germline, CDR1 is KGHSH, CDR2 LQKENI. Germline trimming cut 1 base from V and 5 bases from J; bases unmatched to any gene: 11. CDR3 coding DNA: TGTGCCAGCTCACCACTAGGTATACTAGCGGGAAAGAACAATGAGCAGTTCTTC. Protein product: CASSPLGILAGKNNEQFF.

J is TRBJ2-7 and V is TRBV19, with 7 bases aligning to TRBD2. Germline V gene lookup returns CDR1 LNHDA and CDR2 SQIVND (reference sequence). The V gene end was trimmed by 3 bases and the J gene end by 3 bases; junction bases not matched to a gene: 5. The CDR3 runs to 14 residues. CDR3 in DNA: TGTGCCAGTAGTATTGACCCTAGCGGCTACGAGCAGTACTTC. It codes for CASSIDPSGYEQYF.

The chain joins TRBV27 to TRBJ2-1; no firm D call. Germline assignment: CDR1 MNHEY and CDR2 SMNVEV (reference sequence). V dropped 3 bases and J dropped 5 bases, with 11 bases sitting between them. This CDR3 region has 14 residues. DNA for the CDR3: TGTGCCAGCAGTTTCTACGACTCGGACAATGAGCAGTTCTTC. This translates into CASSFYDSDNEQFF.

The chain combines TRBV13 with TRBJ2-2, with 7 nucleotides matching TRBD2. The CDR3 is 15 amino acids. With 3 bases clipped from V and 2 bases from J, the junction kept 3 bases outside the gene matches. Germline-derived CDR1 and CDR2 are PRHDT and FYEKMQ (reference sequence). CDR3 nucleotide sequence: TGTGCCAGCAGCTTTGGCGGGAGTAACACCGGGGAGCTGTTTTTT. This codes for CASSFGGSNTGELFF.

In its sample, this clone was seen a few times. The V gene is TRBV7-2, the J gene TRBJ2-3, with D perhaps TRBD1 (8 bases). The V end was cut by 4 bases, the J end by 0 bases, with 23 bases between. Germline V CDR1 and CDR2: SGHTA, FQGNSA. The CDR3 covers 19 residues. Written as DNA, the CDR3 is TGTGCCAGCAGCTGGGACAGGCCAGGGAGCGGGGATAGCACAGATACGCAGTATTTT. Translated, it gives CASSWDRPGSGDSTDTQYF.

This rearrangement joins TRBV7-9 to TRBJ2-4, with 8 bases lining up with TRBD1. The J segment lost 4 bases and the V segment lost 3 bases, leaving 5 bases of the junction unmatched. This CDR3 spans 15 amino acids. The V gene's germline CDR1 is SEHNR and CDR2 FQNEAQ (reference sequence). CDR3 DNA sequence: TGTGCCAGCAGCTTTTCTACAGGGGGGAAAAACATTCAGTACTTC. This gives the protein CASSFSTGGKNIQYF.

The V and J genes are TRBV7-8 and TRBJ2-4; D might be TRBD2 (6 bases). CDR1 is SGHVS and CDR2 is FQNEAQ in the germline V gene. This CDR3 is built from 13 residues. The V gene lost 11 bases and the J gene lost 0 bases, with 11 bases spanning the gap. CDR3 coding DNA: TGTGCCTGCGGCGGGGTAGCCAAAAACATTCAGTACTTC. It yields the protein CACGGVAKNIQYF.